This T cell receptor (beta chain) was obtained from a study of CD8 T cells in ankylosing spondylitis. Broader study findings: There were earlier reports of some motif variants in reactive arthritis synovial fluid and blood. Reportedly, significant enrichment of disease-linked clones occurred in matched ankylosing spondylitis synovial fluid.

The trim removed 4 bases at V and 8 bases at J, leaving 12 bases unmatched. The germline CDR1 and CDR2 sequences are MNHEY and SVGAGI. The CDR3 length is 17 residues. This clonotype was detected a few times. What it recognizes is unknown. Using its own MiXCR run on the 5' RACE reads, TCRdb lists one record per CDR3 protein. The sample yields 150,000 to 200,000 distinct CDR3 sequences, around 10% seen once. The TCR originated in a male donor with ankylosing spondylitis or in good health (not recorded which). Material for sequencing was blood, either unsorted or a sorted T cell fraction (not recorded which). The rearrangement joins TRBV6-5 to TRBJ1-6, with TRBD1 matching 9 bases. CDR3 nucleotide sequence: TGTGCCAGCAGTTCCCTACAGCCGGGACAGGGTCATTCACCCCTCCACTTT. Translated: CASSSLQPGQGHSPLHF.